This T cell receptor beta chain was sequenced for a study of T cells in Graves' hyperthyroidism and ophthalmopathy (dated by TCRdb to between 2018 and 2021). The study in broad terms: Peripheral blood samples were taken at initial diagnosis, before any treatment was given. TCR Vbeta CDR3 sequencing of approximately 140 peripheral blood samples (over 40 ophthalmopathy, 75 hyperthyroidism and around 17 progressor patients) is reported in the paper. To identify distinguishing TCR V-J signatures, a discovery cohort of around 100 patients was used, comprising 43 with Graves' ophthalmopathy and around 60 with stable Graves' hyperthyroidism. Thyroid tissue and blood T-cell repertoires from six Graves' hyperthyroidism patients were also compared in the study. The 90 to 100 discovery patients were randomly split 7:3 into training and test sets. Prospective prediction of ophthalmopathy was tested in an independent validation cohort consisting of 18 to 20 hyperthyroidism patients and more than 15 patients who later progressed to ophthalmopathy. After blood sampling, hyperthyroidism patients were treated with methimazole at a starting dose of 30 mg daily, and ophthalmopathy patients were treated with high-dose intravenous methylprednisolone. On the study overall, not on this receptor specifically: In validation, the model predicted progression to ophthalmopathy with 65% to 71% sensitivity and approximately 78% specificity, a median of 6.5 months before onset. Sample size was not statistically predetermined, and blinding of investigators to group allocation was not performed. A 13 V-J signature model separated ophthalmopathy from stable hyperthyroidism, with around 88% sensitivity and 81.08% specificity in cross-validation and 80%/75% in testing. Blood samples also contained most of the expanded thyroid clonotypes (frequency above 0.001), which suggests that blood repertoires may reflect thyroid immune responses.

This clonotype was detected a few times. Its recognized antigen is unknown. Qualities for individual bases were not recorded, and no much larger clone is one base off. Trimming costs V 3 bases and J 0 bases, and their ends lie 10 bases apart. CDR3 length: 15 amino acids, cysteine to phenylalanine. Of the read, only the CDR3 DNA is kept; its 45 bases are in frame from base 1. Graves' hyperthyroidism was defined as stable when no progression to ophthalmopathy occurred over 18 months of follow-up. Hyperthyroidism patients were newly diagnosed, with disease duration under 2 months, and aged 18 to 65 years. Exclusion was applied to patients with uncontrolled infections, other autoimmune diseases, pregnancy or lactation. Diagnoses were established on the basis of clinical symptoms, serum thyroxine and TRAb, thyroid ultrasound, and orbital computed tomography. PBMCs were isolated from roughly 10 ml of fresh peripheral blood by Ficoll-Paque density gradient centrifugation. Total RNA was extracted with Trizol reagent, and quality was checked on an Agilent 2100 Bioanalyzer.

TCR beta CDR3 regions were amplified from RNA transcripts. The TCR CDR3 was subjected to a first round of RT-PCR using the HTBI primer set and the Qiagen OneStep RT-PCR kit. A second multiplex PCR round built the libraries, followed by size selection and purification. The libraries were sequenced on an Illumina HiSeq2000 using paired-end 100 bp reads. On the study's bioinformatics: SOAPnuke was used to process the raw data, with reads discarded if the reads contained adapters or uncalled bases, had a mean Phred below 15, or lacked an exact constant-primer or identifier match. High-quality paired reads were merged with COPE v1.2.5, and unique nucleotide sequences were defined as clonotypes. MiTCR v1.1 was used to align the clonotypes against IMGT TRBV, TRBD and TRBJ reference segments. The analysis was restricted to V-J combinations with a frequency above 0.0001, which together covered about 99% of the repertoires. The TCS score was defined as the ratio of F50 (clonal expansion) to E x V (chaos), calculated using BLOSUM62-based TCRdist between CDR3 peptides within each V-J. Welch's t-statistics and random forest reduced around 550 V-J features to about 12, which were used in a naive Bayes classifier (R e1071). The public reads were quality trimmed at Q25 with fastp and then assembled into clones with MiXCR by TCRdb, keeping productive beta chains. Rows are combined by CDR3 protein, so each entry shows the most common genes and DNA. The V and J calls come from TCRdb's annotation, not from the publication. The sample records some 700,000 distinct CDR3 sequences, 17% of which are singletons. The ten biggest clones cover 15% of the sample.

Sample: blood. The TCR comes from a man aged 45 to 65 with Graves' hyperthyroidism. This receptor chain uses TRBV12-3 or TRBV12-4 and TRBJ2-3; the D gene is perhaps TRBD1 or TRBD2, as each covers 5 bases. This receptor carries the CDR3 CASSLRGPSTDTQYF. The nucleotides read TGTGCCAGCAGTTTGAGGGGACCGAGCACAGATACGCAGTATTTT.